This TCR beta chain was observed in a study of cytomegalovirus exposure and HLA in healthy donors (dated by TCRdb to about 2017). For the study in its entirety: The 500 to 700 repertoires of the first cohort and the 120 validation repertoires were produced on the same platform, according to a later analysis. The aim of the study was to test whether cataloging public T cell receptors could identify signatures of past pathogen exposure. A separate validation cohort of more than 100 different subjects was used in addition to the approximately 610-subject first cohort. High-throughput TCR immunosequencing, statistical association of individual TCRs with disease status, and machine learning were combined to predict cytomegalovirus infection status.

Of note for this clone: Its recognized antigen is unknown. No much larger clonotype is one base removed from it; base qualities were not supplied.

Results the study describes overall, beyond this receptor: All 120 or so repertoires were used to score co-occurrence in the validation cohort in a later analysis, because that analysis had no HLA typing for the cohort. The authors suggested that the approach could potentially be generalized to other disease states and immunological phenotypes. Three of the identified cytomegalovirus-associated TCR beta chains were confirmed in vitro to be specific for cytomegalovirus antigens. Most TCR sequences were seen in very few donors, while some public TCRs were found in many individuals. In both the original and validation cohorts, the classifier was reported to diagnose cytomegalovirus status with high specificity and sensitivity. The study gave a list of 150 to 200 TCR beta chains associated with cytomegalovirus. A later analysis found that TCRs clustered in the first cohort also tended to co-occur in the approximately 120 validation repertoires, with 94% of cluster scores above 0.

Libraries were prepared through the immunoSEQ multiplex PCR assay. Under the source paper's analysis protocol: A statistical classification framework was built for diagnosing cytomegalovirus status from the catalog of TCR beta chain sequences. The clones in this table, taken by TCRdb from immuneACCESS, are in-frame only. Not every clone is retained; where verified, under half of the shortfall comes from an unresolved V gene, and the cause of the rest is unknown. That table furnishes V, J and clone size, whereas the DNA furnished D and trimming. The sample profile shows about 150,000 clones; roughly 86% of them were found once. The leading ten clones occupy roughly 2.1% of the sample. The donors belonged to the validation cohort of roughly 120 subjects, which was separate from the approximately 700-subject first cohort. V lost 10 bases and J lost 8 bases, and the count of bases not matched to a germline gene is 5. The CDR3 spans 12 residues, from the cysteine through the phenylalanine. This entry keeps only the CDR3 DNA: 36 bases, framed from base 1. CDR1 and CDR2, per the germline V gene, are ENHRY and SYGVKD.

The sample taken for sequencing was PBMCs. The rearranged segments are TRBV10-3 and TRBJ2-1, and TRBD2 matches 10 of the central bases. The sequence derives from a human donor in good health. The nucleotide sequence is TGTGCCACCAGCGGGAGGGGGGATGAGCAGTTCTTC. This yields the protein CATSGRGDEQFF.